This T cell receptor beta chain was sequenced in a study of tumor-infiltrating lymphocytes in localized non-small cell lung cancer. Study overall: Resected tumor was paired with non-adjacent uninvolved lung from the same patient. Study conclusions and caveats: Tumors had more T cell infiltration than uninvolved lung, per TCRbeta sequencing and CD3 counts.

As concerns this clone: Its antigen remains unknown.

The CDR3 loop spans 15 amino acids. Looked up from germline, CDR1 is LNHDA and CDR2 is SQIVND (reference sequence). Trimming at V came to 5 bases and at J to 0 bases, leaving 3 bases not matched to a gene. TCRdb's table, derived via immunoSEQ multiplex PCR, lists solely in-frame clones and lacks some. This table has about 16,000 clones, about 69% appearing once. Input material: lung tumor tissue. V usage is TRBV19 and J usage is TRBJ1-4; TRBD1 aligns across 7 bases. The sequence was collected from a human donor with non-small cell lung cancer. CDR3 protein: CASSFGQATNEKLFF. Here the CDR3 DNA reads TGTGCCAGTAGTTTTGGACAGGCAACTAATGAAAAACTGTTTTTT.